The T cell receptor beta chain under discussion was sequenced for a study of shared clonotypes between healthy human individuals. At the level of the study: A couple of female and a few male donors aged 18 to 49 were enrolled.

In the case of this clone: Its antigen is unidentified.

The CDR3 runs 17 residues. Germline loops: CDR1 SGHDN, CDR2 FVKESK. Trimming cost V 1 base and J 0 bases; bases outside gene matches: 7. Assay: immunoSEQ multiplex PCR; the TCRdb copy retains only in-frame clones and omits some. The sample records about 1 million clones, 70% to 80% being singletons. Study-wide findings and caveats: Across subsets, estimated richness was generally greater for naive than for memory populations.

Sample: memory CD4+ T cells sorted from blood. Subset reported: CD45RA-negative fraction. This chain links TRBV14 with TRBJ1-1; 8 bases agree with TRBD1. The receptor comes from a young man in good health. The CDR3 sequence is CASSQGVRDRLNTEAFF. For the CDR3, the DNA is TGTGCCAGCAGCCAAGGGGTCCGGGACAGGCTGAACACTGAAGCTTTCTTT.